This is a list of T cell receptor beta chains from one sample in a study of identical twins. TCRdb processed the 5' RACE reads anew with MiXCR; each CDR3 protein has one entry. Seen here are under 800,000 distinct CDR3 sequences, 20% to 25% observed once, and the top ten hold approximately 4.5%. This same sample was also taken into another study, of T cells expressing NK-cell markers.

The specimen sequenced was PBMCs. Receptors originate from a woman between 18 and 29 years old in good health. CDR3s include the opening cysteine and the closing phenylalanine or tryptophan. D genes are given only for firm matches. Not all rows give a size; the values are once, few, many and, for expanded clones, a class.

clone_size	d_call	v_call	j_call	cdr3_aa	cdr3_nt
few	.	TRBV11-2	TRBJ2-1	CASSLAKGEQFF	TGTGCCAGCAGCTTAGCAAAGGGGGAGCAGTTCTTC
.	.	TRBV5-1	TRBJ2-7	CASSLDPEGRTIPYEQYF	TGCGCCAGCAGCTTGGACCCTGAGGGGCGGACCATTCCCTACGAGCAGTACTTC
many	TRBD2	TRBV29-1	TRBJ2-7	CSVERELAGVQYF	TGCAGCGTTGAAAGGGAGCTAGCGGGAGTGCAGTACTTC
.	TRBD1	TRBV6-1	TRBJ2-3	CATKGASTDTQYF	TGTGCCACAAAGGGGGCTAGCACAGATACGCAGTATTTT
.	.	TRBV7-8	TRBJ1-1	CASSGLSTEAFF	TGTGCCAGCAGCGGGTTGAGCACTGAAGCTTTCTTT
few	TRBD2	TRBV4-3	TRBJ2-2	CASSKPAGGPNTGELFF	TGCGCCAGCAGCAAACCAGCGGGAGGCCCGAACACCGGGGAGCTGTTTTTT
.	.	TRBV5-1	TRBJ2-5	CASTGGGAVQETQYF	TGCGCCAGCACTGGCGGAGGTGCCGTTCAAGAGACCCAGTACTTC
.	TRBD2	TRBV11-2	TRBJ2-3	CASSFRLAGVRGTDTQYF	TGTGCCAGCAGCTTCCGACTAGCGGGGGTTCGTGGCACAGATACGCAGTATTTT
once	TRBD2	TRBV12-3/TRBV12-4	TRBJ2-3	CASSPPASGRARDTQYF	TGTGCCAGCAGTCCCCCGGCTAGCGGGAGGGCAAGAGATACGCAGTATTTT
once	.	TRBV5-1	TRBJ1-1	CANSLAPGQNTEAFF	TGCGCCAACAGCTTGGCCCCGGGACAGAACACTGAAGCTTTCTTT
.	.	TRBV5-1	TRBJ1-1	CASSPATDNTEAFF	TGCGCCAGCAGCCCGGCAACAGACAACACTGAAGCTTTCTTT
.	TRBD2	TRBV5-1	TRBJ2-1	CASSLVKGGRPNEQFF	TGCGCCAGCAGCTTGGTCAAGGGCGGGAGACCCAATGAGCAGTTCTTC
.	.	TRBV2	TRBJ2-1	CASSEGQYSYNEQFF	TGTGCCAGCAGCGAAGGACAGTACTCCTACAATGAGCAGTTCTTC
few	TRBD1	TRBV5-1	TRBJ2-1	CASSLPRQGIIPYNEQFF	TGCGCCAGCAGCTTGCCAAGACAGGGGATAATTCCCTACAATGAGCAGTTCTTC
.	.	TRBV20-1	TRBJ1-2	CSATSRDIYGYTF	TGCAGTGCCACGTCCCGGGACATCTATGGCTACACCTTC
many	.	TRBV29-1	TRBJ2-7	CSVEDPPYEQYF	TGCAGCGTTGAAGATCCGCCCTACGAGCAGTACTTC
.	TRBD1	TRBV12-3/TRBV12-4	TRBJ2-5	CASSLAGQGFGETQYF	TGTGCCAGCAGTTTGGCAGGACAGGGTTTCGGGGAGACCCAGTACTTC
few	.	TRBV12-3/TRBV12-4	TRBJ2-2	CASSKPGTNTGELFF	TGTGCCAGCAGTAAACCGGGGACGAACACCGGGGAGCTGTTTTTT
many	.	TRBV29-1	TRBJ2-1	CSVEDQGSSYNEQFF	TGCAGCGTTGAAGATCAGGGGAGCTCCTACAATGAGCAGTTCTTC
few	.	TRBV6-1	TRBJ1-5	CASSEGRGSNQPQHF	TGTGCCAGCAGTGAAGGGCGGGGGAGTAATCAGCCCCAGCATTTT
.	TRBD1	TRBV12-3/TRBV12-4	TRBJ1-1	CASSAHRGRHTEAFF	TGTGCCAGCAGTGCCCACAGGGGTAGGCACACTGAAGCTTTCTTT
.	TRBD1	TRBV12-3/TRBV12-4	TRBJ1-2	CASSQRQGLAYNYGYTF	TGTGCCAGCAGTCAGAGACAGGGGCTGGCCTATAACTATGGCTACACCTTC
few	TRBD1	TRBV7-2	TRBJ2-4	CASSLDRESTIQYF	TGTGCCAGCAGCTTGGACAGGGAGTCTACCATTCAGTACTTC
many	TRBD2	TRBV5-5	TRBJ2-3	CASTRTPSGAADTQYF	TGTGCCAGCACCCGAACACCTAGCGGGGCTGCAGATACGCAGTATTTT
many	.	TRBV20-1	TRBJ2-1	CSARSVDEQFF	TGCAGTGCTAGGTCGGTCGATGAGCAGTTCTTC
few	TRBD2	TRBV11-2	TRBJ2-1	CASRRPGRVNNEQFF	TGTGCCAGCAGGCGGCCCGGGAGGGTTAACAATGAGCAGTTCTTC
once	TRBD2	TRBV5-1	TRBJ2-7	CASSRQGGTSGGYEQYF	TGCGCCAGCAGCCGTCAGGGGGGTACTAGCGGGGGCTACGAGCAGTACTTC
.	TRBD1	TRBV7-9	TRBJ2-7	CASSPRTGQAHEQYF	TGTGCCAGCAGCCCCCGGACAGGGCAGGCCCACGAGCAGTACTTC
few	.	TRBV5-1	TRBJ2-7	CASSLQISGTQYF	TGCGCCAGCAGCTTGCAAATCTCCGGGACGCAGTACTTC
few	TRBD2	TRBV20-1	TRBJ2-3	CSARIGASGPTDTQYF	TGCAGTGCTAGAATCGGGGCTAGCGGCCCCACAGATACGCAGTATTTT
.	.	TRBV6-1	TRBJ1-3	CASSELAGFHSGNTIYF	TGTGCCAGCAGCGAACTGGCGGGGTTCCACTCTGGAAACACCATATATTTT
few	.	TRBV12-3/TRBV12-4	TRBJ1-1	CASSFRKGVQAFF	TGTGCCAGCAGTTTTAGGAAAGGGGTTCAAGCTTTCTTT
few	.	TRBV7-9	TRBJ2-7	CASSLVLGGEQYF	TGTGCCAGCAGCTTAGTGCTTGGGGGCGAGCAGTACTTC
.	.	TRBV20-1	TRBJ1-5	CSARVTYSNQPQHF	TGCAGTGCTAGAGTGACTTATAGCAATCAGCCCCAGCATTTT
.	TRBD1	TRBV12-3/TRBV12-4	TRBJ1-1	CASSFVDRDRGAAFF	TGTGCCAGCAGTTTTGTTGATCGGGACAGGGGAGCAGCTTTCTTT
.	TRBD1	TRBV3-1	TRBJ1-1	CASSQADRSNTEAFF	TGTGCCAGCAGCCAAGCGGACAGGTCTAACACTGAAGCTTTCTTT
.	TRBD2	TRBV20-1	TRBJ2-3	CSGRGLAGFPTDTQYF	TGCAGTGGCCGAGGGCTAGCGGGATTCCCCACAGATACGCAGTATTTT
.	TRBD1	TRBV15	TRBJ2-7	CATSPRDSLYEQYF	TGTGCCACCAGCCCGAGGGACAGTCTATACGAGCAGTACTTC
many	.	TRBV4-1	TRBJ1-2	CASSRLREEPGRDGTNYGYTF	TGCGCCAGCAGCCGACTCAGGGAAGAGCCCGGCCGGGACGGTACTAACTATGGCTACACCTTC
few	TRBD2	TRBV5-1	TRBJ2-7	CASSLPSGNSYEQYF	TGCGCCAGCAGCTTACCAAGCGGGAACTCCTACGAGCAGTACTTC
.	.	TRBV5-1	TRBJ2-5	CASSLAASSGETQYF	TGCGCCAGCAGCTTGGCGGCCAGCAGCGGAGAGACCCAGTACTTC
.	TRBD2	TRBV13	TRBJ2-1	CASSLVVAGENEQFF	TGTGCCAGCAGCTTAGTGGTAGCGGGAGAGAATGAGCAGTTCTTC
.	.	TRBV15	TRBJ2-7	CATSRDRHSQYF	TGTGCCACCAGCAGAGACCGACACTCGCAGTACTTC
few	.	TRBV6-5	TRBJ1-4	CASSYAGSPNEKLFF	TGTGCCAGCAGTTACGCGGGGTCACCTAATGAAAAACTGTTTTTT
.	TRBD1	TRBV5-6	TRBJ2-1	CASSSGQGAGEQFF	TGTGCCAGCAGCTCGGGACAGGGGGCAGGAGAGCAGTTCTTC
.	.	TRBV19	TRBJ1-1	CASSIRGLGMNTEAFF	TGTGCCAGTAGTATTCGGGGGTTAGGAATGAACACTGAAGCTTTCTTT
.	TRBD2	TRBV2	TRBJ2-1	CASKRDGYEQFF	TGTGCCAGCAAGCGGGACGGGTATGAGCAGTTCTTC
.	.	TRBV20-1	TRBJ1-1	CSANRELNTEAFF	TGCAGTGCAAACAGGGAACTGAACACTGAAGCTTTCTTT
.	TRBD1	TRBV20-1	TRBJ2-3	CSARTGNSDTQYF	TGCAGTGCCCGGACAGGGAATTCGGATACGCAGTATTTT
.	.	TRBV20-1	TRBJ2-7	CSARRFRGSSYEQYF	TGCAGTGCTAGAAGGTTTAGGGGGTCCTCCTACGAGCAGTACTTC
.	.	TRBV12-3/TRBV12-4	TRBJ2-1	CASSLTAGPQFF	TGTGCCAGCAGTTTAACGGCGGGCCCGCAGTTCTTC
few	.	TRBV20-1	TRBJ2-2	CSARVVQTAGELFF	TGCAGTGCTAGAGTTGTACAGACCGCCGGGGAGCTGTTTTTT
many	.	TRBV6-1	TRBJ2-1	CASSETIRNYNEQFF	TGTGCCAGCAGTGAGACTATCCGGAACTACAATGAGCAGTTCTTC
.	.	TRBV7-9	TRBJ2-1	CASSWEGGFSYNEQFF	TGTGCCAGCAGCTGGGAAGGCGGCTTCTCCTACAATGAGCAGTTCTTC